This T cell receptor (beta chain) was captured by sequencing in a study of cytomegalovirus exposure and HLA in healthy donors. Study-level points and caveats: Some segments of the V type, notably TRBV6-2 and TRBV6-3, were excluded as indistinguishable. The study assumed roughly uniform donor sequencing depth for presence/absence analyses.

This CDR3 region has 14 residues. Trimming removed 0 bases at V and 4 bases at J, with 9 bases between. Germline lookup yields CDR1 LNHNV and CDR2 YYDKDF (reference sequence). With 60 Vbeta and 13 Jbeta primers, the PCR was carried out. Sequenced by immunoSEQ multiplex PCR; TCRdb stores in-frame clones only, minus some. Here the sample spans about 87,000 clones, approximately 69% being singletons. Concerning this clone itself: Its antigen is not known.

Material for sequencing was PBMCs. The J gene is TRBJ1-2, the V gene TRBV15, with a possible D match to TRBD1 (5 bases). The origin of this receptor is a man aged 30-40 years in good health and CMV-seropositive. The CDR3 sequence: CATSRDVGPYGYTF. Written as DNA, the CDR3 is TGTGCCACCAGCAGAGATGTGGGGCCCTATGGCTACACCTTC.